This TCR beta chain was observed in a study of blood T cell repertoires in COVID-19. Germline CDR1 MRHNA, CDR2 SNTAGT. The CDR3 consists of 16 residues. With V trimmed by 6 bases and J by 4 bases, 12 bases remained unmatched. TCRdb's copy holds only in-frame clones and misses some; the assay was immunoSEQ multiplex PCR. The data show under 250,000 clones, about four fifths seen once. The V and J genes are TRBV6-4 and TRBJ1-2; 9 positions agree with TRBD1. The clonotype was recovered from a middle-aged woman who had recovered from COVID-19. Sequenced: peripheral blood. CDR3: CASSLRTGAISYGYTF. As DNA, the CDR3 is TGTGCCAGCAGCTTACGGACAGGGGCGATTTCCTATGGCTACACCTTC.